The clone carrying this T cell receptor beta chain appeared a few times. Participants, about 18 to 90 years old, spanned around 25 US areas. Germline V gene sequence: CDR1 MNHEY, CDR2 SVGEGT. J lost 5 bases, V lost 2 bases, and 8 bases had no gene match. The CDR3 spans 16 residues. The data derive from a study of blood T cell repertoires in COVID-19. Study at large: PBMCs, B-cell-depleted T cells, or T cells were the source of the cDNA or gDNA that made up the material.

Authors' analysis steps: Amplifying reference gene primers gave estimates of nucleated cell counts. Data came from immunoSEQ multiplex PCR; TCRdb stores just in-frame clones and leaves some out. V, J and clone size were drawn from that table, and D and trimming were deduced from the DNA. The table records roughly 240,000 clones, about 87% of them present only once. The TCR was taken from a woman aged 40 to 50 with acute COVID-19. The chain employs TRBV6-2 or TRBV6-3 and TRBJ2-7, with 11 bases matching TRBD2. Sequencing used PBMCs or T cells enriched from blood (not recorded which). The chain's CDR3 is CASSYTLAGGPHEQYV. In DNA form, the CDR3 reads TGTGCCAGCAGTTACACCTTAGCGGGAGGGCCCCACGAGCAGTACGTC.